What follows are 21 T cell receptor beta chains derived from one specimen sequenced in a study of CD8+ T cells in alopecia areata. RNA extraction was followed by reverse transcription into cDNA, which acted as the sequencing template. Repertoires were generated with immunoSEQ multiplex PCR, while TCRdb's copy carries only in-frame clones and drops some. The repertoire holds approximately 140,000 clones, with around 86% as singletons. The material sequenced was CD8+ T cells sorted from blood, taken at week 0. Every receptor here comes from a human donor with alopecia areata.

The CDR3 loop reads CASSLSAGSGANVLTF. As DNA, the CDR3 is TGTGCCAGCAGCCTTTCGGCAGGGTCTGGGGCCAACGTCCTGACTTTC. The V call is TRBV12-1, the J call TRBJ2-6; the table's D gene call, TRBD1, was not cross checked with the DNA. TRBV12-1 is listed as a pseudogene. The CDR3 is 16 amino acids.

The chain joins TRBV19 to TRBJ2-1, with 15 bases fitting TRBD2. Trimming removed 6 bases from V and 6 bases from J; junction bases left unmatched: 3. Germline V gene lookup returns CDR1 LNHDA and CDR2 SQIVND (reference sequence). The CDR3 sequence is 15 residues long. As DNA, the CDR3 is TGTGCCAGTAGCCAGGGACTAGCGGGAGGCAATGAGCAGTTCTTC. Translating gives CASSQGLAGGNEQFF.

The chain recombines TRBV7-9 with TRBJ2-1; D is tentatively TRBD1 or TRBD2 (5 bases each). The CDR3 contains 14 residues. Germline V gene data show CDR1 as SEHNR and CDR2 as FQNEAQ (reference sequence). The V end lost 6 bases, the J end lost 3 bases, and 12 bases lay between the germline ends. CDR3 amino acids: CASRDWDDYNEQFF. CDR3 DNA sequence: TGTGCCAGCAGGGATTGGGACGACTACAATGAGCAGTTCTTC.

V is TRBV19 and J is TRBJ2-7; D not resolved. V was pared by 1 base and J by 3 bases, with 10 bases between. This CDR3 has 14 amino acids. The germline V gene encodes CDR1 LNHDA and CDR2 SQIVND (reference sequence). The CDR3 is CASSIGWPYYEQYF. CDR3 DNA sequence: TGTGCCAGTAGTATAGGATGGCCTTACTACGAGCAGTACTTC.

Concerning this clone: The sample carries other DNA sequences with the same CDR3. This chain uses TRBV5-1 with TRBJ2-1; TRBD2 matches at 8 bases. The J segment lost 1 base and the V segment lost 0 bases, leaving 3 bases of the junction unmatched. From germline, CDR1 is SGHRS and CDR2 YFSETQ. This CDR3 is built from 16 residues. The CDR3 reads CASSLVSGDSYNEQFF. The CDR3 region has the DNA TGCGCCAGCAGCTTGGTTAGCGGGGATTCCTACAATGAGCAGTTCTTC.

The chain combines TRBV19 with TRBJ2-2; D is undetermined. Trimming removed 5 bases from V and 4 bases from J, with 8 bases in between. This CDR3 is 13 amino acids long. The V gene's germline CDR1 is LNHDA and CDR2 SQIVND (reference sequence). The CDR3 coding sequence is TGTGCCAGTAGTCCGTACCCCACCGGGGAGCTGTTTTTT. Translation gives CASSPYPTGELFF.

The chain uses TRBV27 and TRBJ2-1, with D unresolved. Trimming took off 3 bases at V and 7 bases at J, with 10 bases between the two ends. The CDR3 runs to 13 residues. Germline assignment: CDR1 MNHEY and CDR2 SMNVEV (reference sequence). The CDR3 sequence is CASSFGRMNEQFF. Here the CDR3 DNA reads TGTGCCAGCAGTTTCGGCAGGATGAATGAGCAGTTCTTC.

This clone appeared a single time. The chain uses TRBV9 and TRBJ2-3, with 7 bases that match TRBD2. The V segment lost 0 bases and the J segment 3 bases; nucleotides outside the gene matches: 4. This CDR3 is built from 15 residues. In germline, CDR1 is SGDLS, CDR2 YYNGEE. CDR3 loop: CASSVGGSKTDTQYF. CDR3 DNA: TGTGCCAGCAGCGTAGGCGGGAGTAAAACAGATACGCAGTATTTT.

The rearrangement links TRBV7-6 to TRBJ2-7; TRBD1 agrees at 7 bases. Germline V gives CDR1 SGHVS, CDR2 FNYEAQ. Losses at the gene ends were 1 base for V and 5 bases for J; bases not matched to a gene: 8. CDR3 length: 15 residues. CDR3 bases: TGTGCCAGCAGCTTAGAGGGGGCTACGTTCCACGAGCAGTACTTC. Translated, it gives CASSLEGATFHEQYF.

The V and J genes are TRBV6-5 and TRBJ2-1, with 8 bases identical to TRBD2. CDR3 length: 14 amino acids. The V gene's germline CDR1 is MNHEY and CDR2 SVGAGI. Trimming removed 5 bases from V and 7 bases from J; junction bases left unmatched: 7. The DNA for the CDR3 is TGTGCCAGCAGTAGTAGCGGGGCTGGGAATGAGCAGTTCTTC. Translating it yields CASSSSGAGNEQFF.

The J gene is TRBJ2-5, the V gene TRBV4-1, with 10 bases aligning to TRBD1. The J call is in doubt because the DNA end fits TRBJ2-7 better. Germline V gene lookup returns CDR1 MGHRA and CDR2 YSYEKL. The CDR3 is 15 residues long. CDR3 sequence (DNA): TGCGCCAGCAGCCACAAGACAGGGGGCAGCTACGAGCAGTACTTC. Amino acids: CASSHKTGGSYEQYF.

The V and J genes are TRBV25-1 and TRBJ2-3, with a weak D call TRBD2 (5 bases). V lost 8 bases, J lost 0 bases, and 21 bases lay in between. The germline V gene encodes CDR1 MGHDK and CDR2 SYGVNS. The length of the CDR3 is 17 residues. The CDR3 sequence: CASPEGGLTYSTDTQYF. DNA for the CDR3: TGTGCCAGCCCTGAAGGCGGGCTAACCTATAGCACAGATACGCAGTATTTT.

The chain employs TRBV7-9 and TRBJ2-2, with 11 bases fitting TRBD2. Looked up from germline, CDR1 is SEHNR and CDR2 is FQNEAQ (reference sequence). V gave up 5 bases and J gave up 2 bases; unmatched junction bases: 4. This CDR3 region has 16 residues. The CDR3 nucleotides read TGTGCCAGCAGCCCGGGACTAGCGGAAAACACCGGGGAGCTGTTTTTT. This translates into CASSPGLAENTGELFF.

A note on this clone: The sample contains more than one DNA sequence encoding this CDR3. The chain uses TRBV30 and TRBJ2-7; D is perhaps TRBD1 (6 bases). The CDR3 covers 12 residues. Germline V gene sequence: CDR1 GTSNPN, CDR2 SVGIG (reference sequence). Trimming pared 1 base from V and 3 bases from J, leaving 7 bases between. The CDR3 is CAWSADSYEQYF. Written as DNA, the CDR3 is TGTGCCTGGAGTGCGGACAGCTACGAGCAGTACTTC.

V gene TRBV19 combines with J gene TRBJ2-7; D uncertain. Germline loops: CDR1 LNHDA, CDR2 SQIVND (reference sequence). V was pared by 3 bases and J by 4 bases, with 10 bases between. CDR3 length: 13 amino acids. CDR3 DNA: TGTGCCAGTAGTATGTCACAAAAATACGAGCAGTACTTC. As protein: CASSMSQKYEQYF. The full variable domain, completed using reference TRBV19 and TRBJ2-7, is DGGITQSPKYLFRKEGQNVTLSCEQNLNHDAMYWYRQDPGQGLRLIYYSQIVNDFQKGDIAEGYSVSREKKESFPLTVTSAQKNPTAFYLCASSMSQKYEQYFGPGTRLTVT.

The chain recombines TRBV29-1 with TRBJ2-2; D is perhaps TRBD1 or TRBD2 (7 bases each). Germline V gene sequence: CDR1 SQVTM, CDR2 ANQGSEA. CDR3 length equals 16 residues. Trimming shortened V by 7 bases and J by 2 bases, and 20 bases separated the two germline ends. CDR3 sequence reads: CSGHTGEGFNTGELFF. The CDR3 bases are TGCAGCGGGCACACAGGGGAGGGTTTCAACACCGGGGAGCTGTTTTTT.

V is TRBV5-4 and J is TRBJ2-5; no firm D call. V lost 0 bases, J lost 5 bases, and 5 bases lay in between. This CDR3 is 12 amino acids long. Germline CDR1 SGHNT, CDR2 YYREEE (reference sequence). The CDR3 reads CASSLAEETQYF. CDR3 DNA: TGTGCCAGCAGCTTGGCCGAGGAGACCCAGTACTTC. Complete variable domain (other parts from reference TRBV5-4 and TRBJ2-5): ETGVTQSPTHLIKTRGQQVTLRCSSQSGHNTVSWYQQALGQGPQFIFQYYREEENGRGNFPPRFSGLQFPNYSSELNVNALELDDSALYLCASSLAEETQYFGPGTRLLVL.

The CDR3 nucleotides read TGCGCCAGCAGCGGGGGACAGGGCGGGGATGAGCAGTTCTTC. Protein: CASSGGQGGDEQFF. The rearrangement links TRBV5-1 to TRBJ2-1; the match to TRBD1 covers 9 bases. The CDR3 loop spans 14 amino acids. With 4 bases clipped from V and 8 bases from J, the junction kept 7 bases outside the gene matches. CDR1 and CDR2 from the germline V gene are SGHRS and YFSETQ.

CDR3 region: CASSQVLGHEAFF. DNA for the CDR3: TGCGCCAGCAGCCAAGTTCTAGGGCATGAAGCTTTCTTT. The chain joins TRBV4-1 to TRBJ1-1; D gene uncertain. In germline, CDR1 is MGHRA, CDR2 YSYEKL. V shed 1 base and J shed 7 bases, with 10 bases lying between them. The length of the CDR3 is 13 residues.

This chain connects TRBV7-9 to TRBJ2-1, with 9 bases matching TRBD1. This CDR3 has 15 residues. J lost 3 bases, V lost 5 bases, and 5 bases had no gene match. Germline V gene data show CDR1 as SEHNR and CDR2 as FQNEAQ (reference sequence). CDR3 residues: CASSPGTGRYNEQFF. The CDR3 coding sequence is TGTGCCAGCAGCCCCGGGACAGGGCGCTACAATGAGCAGTTCTTC.

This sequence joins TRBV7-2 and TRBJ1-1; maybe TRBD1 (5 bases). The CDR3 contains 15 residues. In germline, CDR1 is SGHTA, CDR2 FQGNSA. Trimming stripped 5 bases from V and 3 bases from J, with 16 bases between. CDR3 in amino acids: CASSPWGRGYTEAFF. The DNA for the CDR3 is TGTGCCAGCAGCCCTTGGGGACGGGGATACACTGAAGCTTTCTTT.